This T cell receptor beta chain derives from a study of PD-L1 blockade in urothelial cancer. Turning to the study itself: At 3 weeks (second dose) and 6 weeks after starting treatment, blood was analyzed. Study results and caveats: Below-median pretreatment blood TCR clonality predicted better survival.

Clones were read by immunoSEQ multiplex PCR, and TCRdb kept only the in-frame ones, dropping some. The sample holds around 35,000 clones, over 65% seen once. Each patient supplied 1 to 8 pretreatment and on-treatment samples. Comments on this clone: What it binds is unknown. A read error may account for a junction end that differs from germline.

Germline V lookup: CDR1 LNHDA, CDR2 SQIVND (reference sequence). There are 16 residues in the CDR3. This chain joins TRBV19 and TRBJ2-2, with a possible D match to TRBD2 (7 bases). Here the sequenced sample was PBMCs, taken around atezolizumab (anti-PD-L1) treatment. The sequence was obtained from a man aged 60 to 69 with urothelial cancer. The CDR3 DNA is TGTGCCAGTAGTATAGATGGGGGGGCGGATACCGGGAAGCTGTTTTTT. This sequence encodes CASSIDGGADTGKLFF.